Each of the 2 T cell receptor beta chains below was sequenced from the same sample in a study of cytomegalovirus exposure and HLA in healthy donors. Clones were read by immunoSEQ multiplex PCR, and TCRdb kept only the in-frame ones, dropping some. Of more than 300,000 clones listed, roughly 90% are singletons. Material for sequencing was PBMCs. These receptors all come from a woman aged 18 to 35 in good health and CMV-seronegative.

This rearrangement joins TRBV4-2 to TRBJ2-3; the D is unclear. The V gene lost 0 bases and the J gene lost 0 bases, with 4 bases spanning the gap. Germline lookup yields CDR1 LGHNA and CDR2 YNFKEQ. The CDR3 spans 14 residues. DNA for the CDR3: TGTGCCAGCAGCCAAGATATAAGCACAGATACGCAGTATTTT. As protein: CASSQDISTDTQYF.

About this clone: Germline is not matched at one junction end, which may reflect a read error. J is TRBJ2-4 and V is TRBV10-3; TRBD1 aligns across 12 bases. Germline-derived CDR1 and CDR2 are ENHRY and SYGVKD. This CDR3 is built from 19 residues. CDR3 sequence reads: CAISESWDRGLKGSIGPTF. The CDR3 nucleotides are TGTGCCATCAGTGAATCTTGGGACAGGGGGCTGAAGGGGAGTATAGGCCCCACTTTC.